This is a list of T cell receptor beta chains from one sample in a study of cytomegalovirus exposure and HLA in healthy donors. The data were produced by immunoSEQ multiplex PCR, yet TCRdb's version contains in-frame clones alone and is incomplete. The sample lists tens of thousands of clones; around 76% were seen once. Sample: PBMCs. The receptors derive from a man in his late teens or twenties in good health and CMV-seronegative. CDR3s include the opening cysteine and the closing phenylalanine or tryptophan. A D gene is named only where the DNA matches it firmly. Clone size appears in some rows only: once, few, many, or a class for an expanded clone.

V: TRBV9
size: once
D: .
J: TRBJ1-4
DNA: TGTGCCAGCAGGAAGACAGAGGAAGAAAAACTGTTTTTT
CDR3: CASRKTEEEKLFF

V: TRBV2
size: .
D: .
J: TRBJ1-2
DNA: TGTGCCAGCAGTGACCGGACAGTCTATGGCTACACCTTC
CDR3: CASSDRTVYGYTF

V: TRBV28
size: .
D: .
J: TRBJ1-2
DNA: TGTGCCACCGAAGAGACTAACTATGGCTACACCTTC
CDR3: CATEETNYGYTF

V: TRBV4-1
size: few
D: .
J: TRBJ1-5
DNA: TGCGCCAGCAGCCAAGAGTTTTTGGGCAGATTGATTAGCAATCAGCCCCAGCATTTT
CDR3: CASSQEFLGRLISNQPQHF

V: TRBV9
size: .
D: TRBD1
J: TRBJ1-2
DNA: TGTGCCAGCAGCCTAAGAGGGACAGTACAAGCTGGCTACACCTTC
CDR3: CASSLRGTVQAGYTF

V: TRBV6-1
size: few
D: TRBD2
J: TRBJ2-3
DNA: TGTGCCAGCAGTGAAGTGGGACTAGCGGGGGGGGCAGATACGCAGTATTTT
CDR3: CASSEVGLAGGADTQYF

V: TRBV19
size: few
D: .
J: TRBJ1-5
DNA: TGTGCCAGTAGAATCGGGACACTCAGCAATCAGCCCCAGCATTTT
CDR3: CASRIGTLSNQPQHF

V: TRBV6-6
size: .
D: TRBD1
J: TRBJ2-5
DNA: TGTGCCAGCAGCCGGGACAGGGAGGTTGAGACCCAGTACTTC
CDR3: CASSRDREVETQYF

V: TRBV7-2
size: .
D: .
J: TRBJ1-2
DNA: TGTGCCAGCAGCTTAGGGGGAGGGTTAGGTGGCTACACCTTC
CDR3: CASSLGGGLGGYTF

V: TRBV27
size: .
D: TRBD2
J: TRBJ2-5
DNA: TGTGCCAGCAGTGAAAGGGCTAGCGGGGGGGCCCAAGAGACCCAGTACTTC
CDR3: CASSERASGGAQETQYF

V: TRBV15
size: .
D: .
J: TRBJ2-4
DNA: TGTGCCACCAGAAACGGTGGAGCCAAAAACATTCAGTACTTC
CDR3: CATRNGGAKNIQYF

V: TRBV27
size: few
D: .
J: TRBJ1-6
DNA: TGTGCCAGCACCAACGGAGTTTCACCCCTCCACTTT
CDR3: CASTNGVSPLHF

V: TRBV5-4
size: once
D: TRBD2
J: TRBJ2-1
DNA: TGTGCCAGCAGCTCACTTCGGCCTAGCGGGGGTTCGGGTAATGAGCAGTTCTTC
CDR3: CASSSLRPSGGSGNEQFF

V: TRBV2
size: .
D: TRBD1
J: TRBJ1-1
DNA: TGTGCCAGCAGTGTCAGGACAGGTGTCAACATGAACACTGAAGCTTTCTTT
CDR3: CASSVRTGVNMNTEAFF